The 21 T cell receptor beta chains below come from one sample, sequenced in a study of cytomegalovirus exposure and HLA in healthy donors. 60 Vbeta and 13 Jbeta primers were used in PCR. The data were produced by immunoSEQ multiplex PCR, yet TCRdb's version contains in-frame clones alone and is incomplete. The sample consists of roughly 160,000 clones, approximately 85% of them appearing once. Source material: PBMCs. The receptors stem from a man aged 18 to 30 in good health and CMV-seropositive.

The gene calls are TRBV2 and TRBJ1-1, with D perhaps matching TRBD1 (6 bases). From germline, CDR1 is SNHLY and CDR2 FYNNEI. V was pared by 11 bases and J by 1 base, with 11 bases between. This CDR3 has 12 residues. The CDR3 nucleotides are TGTGCCGGAGGACAGCCGAACACTGAAGCTTTCTTT. Protein: CAGGQPNTEAFF.

The genes are TRBV27 and TRBJ2-1, with 10 bases aligning to TRBD2. The CDR3 extends over 13 amino acids. V shed 9 bases and J 6 bases; nucleotides not matched to a gene: 5. The V gene's germline CDR1 is MNHEY and CDR2 SMNVEV (reference sequence). The CDR3, as DNA: TGTGCCAGTTCTAGCGGGGGACGCAATGAGCAGTTCTTC. Translated, it gives CASSSGGRNEQFF.

The chain uses TRBV27 and TRBJ1-2, with 9 positions matching TRBD1. The V gene's germline CDR1 is MNHEY and CDR2 SMNVEV (reference sequence). Trimming removed 8 bases from V and 3 bases from J; junction bases left unmatched: 7. The CDR3 covers 14 residues. Written as DNA, the CDR3 is TGTGCCAGCGGAATACAGGGGGCTCACTATGGCTACACCTTC. It specifies CASGIQGAHYGYTF.

V is TRBV5-1 and J is TRBJ2-1, with 8 positions matching TRBD1. The CDR3 runs to 14 residues. Germline lookup yields CDR1 SGHRS and CDR2 YFSETQ. The V and J ends lost 3 bases and 5 bases, in that order; junction bases with no gene match: 4. The CDR3 loop is CASSSGGANNEQFF. DNA for the CDR3: TGCGCCAGCAGCTCAGGGGGCGCGAACAATGAGCAGTTCTTC.

The chain links TRBV27 to TRBJ1-4; TRBD1 matches at 7 bases. V shed 5 bases and J 4 bases; nucleotides not matched to a gene: 10. This CDR3 spans 16 amino acids. In germline, CDR1 is MNHEY, CDR2 SMNVEV (reference sequence). The CDR3 protein is CASSVYRGPGNEKLFF. As DNA, the CDR3 is TGTGCCAGCAGTGTATACAGGGGTCCCGGTAATGAAAAACTGTTTTTT. The full variable domain, rest sourced from reference TRBV27 and TRBJ1-4, is EAQVTQNPRYLITVTGKKLTVTCSQNMNHEYMSWYRQDPGLGLRQIYYSMNVEVTDKGDVPEGYKVSRKEKRNFPLILESPSPNQTSLYFCASSVYRGPGNEKLFFGSGTQLSVL.

The chain carries TRBV5-1 and TRBJ2-3; TRBD2 aligns across 10 bases. With V trimmed by 5 bases and J by 2 bases, 5 bases remained unmatched. From germline, CDR1 is SGHRS and CDR2 YFSETQ. The CDR3 totals 15 residues. DNA for the CDR3: TGCGCCAGCAGTAAACTAGCGGGGAACACAGATACGCAGTATTTT. It yields the protein CASSKLAGNTDTQYF.

The rearrangement joins TRBV5-1 to TRBJ2-1; 7 bases are shared with TRBD1. V was pared by 4 bases and J by 3 bases, with 13 bases of the junction left unmatched. The length of the CDR3 is 17 residues. Germline V gives CDR1 SGHRS, CDR2 YFSETQ. Written as DNA, the CDR3 is TGCGCCAGCAGCCGACAGGGATCCTCCCCCAGCTACAATGAGCAGTTCTTC. This codes for CASSRQGSSPSYNEQFF. Based on the CDR3 plus reference TRBV5-1 and TRBJ2-1, the full variable domain is KAGVTQTPRYLIKTRGQQVTLSCSPISGHRSVSWYQQTPGQGLQFLFEYFSETQRNKGNFPGRFSGRQFSNSRSEMNVSTLELGDSALYLCASSRQGSSPSYNEQFFGPGTRLTVL.

The chain is built from TRBV7-2 and TRBJ2-5, with a weak D call TRBD2 (6 bases). CDR3 size: 15 residues. V was cut by 4 bases and J by 0 bases, with 12 bases left in between. Per the germline V gene, CDR1 is SGHTA and CDR2 is FQGNSA. CDR3 in amino acids: CASSSYRGYQETQYF. CDR3 in DNA: TGTGCCAGCAGCTCCTACCGGGGGTACCAAGAGACCCAGTACTTC.

About this clone: Other DNA sequences of this sample code for an identical CDR3. The chain links TRBV4-3 to TRBJ1-2; 8 bases align to TRBD1. From germline, CDR1 is LGHNA and CDR2 YSLEER. V lost 0 bases and J lost 6; bases outside the gene matches: 3. The CDR3 covers 14 residues. CDR3 in DNA: TGCGCCAGCAGCCAAGACAGGGGGCCTAATGGCTACACCTTC. Encoded protein: CASSQDRGPNGYTF.

The genes are TRBV6-1 and TRBJ2-1; a possible D gene is TRBD2 (7 bases). The CDR3 runs to 19 residues. V gave up 4 bases and J gave up 0 bases, with 22 bases separating them. CDR1 and CDR2 (germline): MNHNS, SASEGT. The CDR3 DNA sequence: TGTGCCAGCAGTGCCTTGAGGGGCGGGGGCCGGAGCTCCTACAATGAGCAGTTCTTC. It translates to CASSALRGGGRSSYNEQFF.

The chain has TRBV7-6 and TRBJ1-6; TRBD1 aligns across 8 bases. Germline loops: CDR1 SGHVS, CDR2 FNYEAQ. This CDR3 is built from 14 residues. J gave up 7 bases and V 5 bases, and 4 bases lay outside the gene matches. CDR3 DNA sequence: TGTGCCAGCAGCCCGGGACAGGCCAATTCACCCCTCCACTTT. Translated: CASSPGQANSPLHF.

The V and J genes are TRBV28 and TRBJ1-2, with a possible D match to TRBD1 (5 bases). The CDR3 is 14 residues long. The germline V and J ends were trimmed by 6 bases and 0 bases, with 11 bases remaining between them. CDR1 is MDHEN and CDR2 is SYDVKM in the germline V gene. The CDR3: CASSRREANYGYTF. As DNA, the CDR3 is TGTGCCAGCAGCCGCAGGGAAGCTAACTATGGCTACACCTTC.

J is TRBJ2-5 and V is TRBV19, with D maybe TRBD2 (7 bases). The CDR3 extends over 15 amino acids. Germline V gene sequence: CDR1 LNHDA, CDR2 SQIVND (reference sequence). V gave up 3 bases and J gave up 2 bases, with 13 bases separating them. The CDR3, as DNA: TGTGCCAGTAGTATCGCGGGGGCGAGGCAAGAGACCCAGTACTTC. Translated: CASSIAGARQETQYF.

The chain recombines TRBV5-1 with TRBJ1-2; D may be TRBD1 (5 bases). Trimming removed 2 bases at V and 4 bases at J, with 18 bases between. Per the germline V gene, CDR1 is SGHRS and CDR2 is YFSETQ. The CDR3 is made up of 16 amino acids. CDR3 amino acids: CASSLYDKGEPYGYTF. In DNA, the CDR3 is TGCGCCAGCAGCTTATACGATAAAGGGGAACCCTATGGCTACACCTTC.

The V call is TRBV30, the J call TRBJ1-6; 8 nucleotides match TRBD1. Germline V gene data show CDR1 as GTSNPN and CDR2 as SVGIG (reference sequence). After removal of 2 bases from V and 4 bases from J, the junction contained 4 bases not matched to a gene. The length of the CDR3 is 15 residues. The CDR3 sequence: CAWSRRQGYNSPLHF. CDR3 nucleotide sequence: TGTGCCTGGAGTCGACGACAGGGGTATAATTCACCCCTCCACTTT.

The gene calls are TRBV6-6 and TRBJ1-2; 7 bases are a match to TRBD1. V lost 6 bases, J lost 5 bases, and 6 bases stayed unmatched. In germline, CDR1 is MNHNY, CDR2 SVGAGI (reference sequence). The length of the CDR3 is 13 residues. The CDR3 sequence is CASRAGTAYGYTF. CDR3 bases: TGTGCCAGCAGGGCCGGGACAGCTTATGGCTACACCTTC.

The chain joins TRBV5-4 to TRBJ2-5; 8 bases match TRBD1. The trim removed 4 bases at V and 5 bases at J, leaving 13 bases unmatched. Germline CDR1 SGHNT, CDR2 YYREEE (reference sequence). The CDR3 contains 16 residues. The CDR3 region has the DNA TGTGCCAGCAGCGATTCAGGGGGCGCTTTTCGGGAGACCCAGTACTTC. This translates into CASSDSGGAFRETQYF.

This sequence joins TRBV6-5 and TRBJ2-3, with a weak D call TRBD2 (5 bases). The CDR3 loop spans 12 amino acids. Germline V gene lookup returns CDR1 MNHEY and CDR2 SVGAGI. V shed 2 bases and J shed 8 bases, with 8 bases lying between them. Written as DNA, the CDR3 is TGTGCCAGCAGTTACGGCGGGTCTACGCAGTATTTT. Its protein product is CASSYGGSTQYF.

V and J are TRBV2 and TRBJ2-5; 11 bases align to TRBD1. The CDR3 contains 14 residues. V lost 6 bases, J lost 11 bases, and 11 bases stayed unmatched. The germline V gene has CDR1 SNHLY and CDR2 FYNNEI. The CDR3 sequence: CASSLDRGRPGQYF. The CDR3 DNA follows: TGTGCCAGCAGCTTGGACAGGGGGCGCCCCGGGCAGTACTTC.

The chain is built from TRBV7-4 and TRBJ2-7; maybe TRBD2 (6 bases). CDR1 is SGHVT, CDR2 SQSDAQ, per germline. The CDR3 is 13 amino acids. The V end was cut by 4 bases, the J end by 3 bases, with 10 bases between. CDR3 in DNA: TGTGCCAGCAGCTGGGACTGGAGCTACGAGCAGTACTTC. Translated, it gives CASSWDWSYEQYF.

To note about this clone: This same CDR3 is encoded by further DNA sequences in the sample. The V call is TRBV30, the J call TRBJ1-1, with D unresolved. Germline V gene data show CDR1 as GTSNPN and CDR2 as SVGIG (reference sequence). The CDR3 is 13 amino acids. The ends were cut back, 4 bases at V and 4 bases at J, with 13 bases in the middle. The CDR3 DNA reads as TGTGCCTGGAACTTGGGCGTTGGCACTGAAGCTTTCTTT. It is translated as CAWNLGVGTEAFF.